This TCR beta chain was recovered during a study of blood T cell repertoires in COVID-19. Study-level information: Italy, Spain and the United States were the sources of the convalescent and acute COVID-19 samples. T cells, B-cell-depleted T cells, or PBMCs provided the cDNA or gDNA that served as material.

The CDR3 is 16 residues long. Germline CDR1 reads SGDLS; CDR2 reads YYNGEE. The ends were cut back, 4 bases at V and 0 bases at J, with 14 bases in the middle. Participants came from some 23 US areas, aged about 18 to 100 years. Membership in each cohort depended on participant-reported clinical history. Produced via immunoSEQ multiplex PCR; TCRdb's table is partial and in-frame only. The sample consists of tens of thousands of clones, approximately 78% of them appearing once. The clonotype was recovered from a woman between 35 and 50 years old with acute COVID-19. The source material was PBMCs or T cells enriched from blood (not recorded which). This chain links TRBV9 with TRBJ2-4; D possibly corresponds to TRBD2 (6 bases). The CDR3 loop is CASSQDGGLAKNIQYF. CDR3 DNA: TGTGCCAGCAGCCAGGACGGGGGACTAGCCAAAAACATTCAGTACTTC.